This TCR beta chain is drawn from a study of CD8+CD57+ T cells in acquired aplastic anemia. Study-level background: Yields of DNA that came from sorted CD4+ and CD8+ cells averaged about 3.3 ug.

Sequencing involved patients with CD8+CD57+ cell expansion previously shown by flow cytometry. With no exception, the patients had severe acquired aplastic anemia. The use of genomic DNA as template underpinned the TCR beta VDJ and CDR3 profiling. MiXCR, run by TCRdb on the reads, gives a single entry per CDR3 protein. The sample lists approximately 220,000 distinct CDR3 sequences, approximately 45% seen once, with about 7.8% in the top ten. V lost 0 bases and J lost 6; bases outside the gene matches: 11. The CDR3 is made up of 15 amino acids. Germline-derived CDR1 and CDR2 are DFQATT and SNEGSKA (reference sequence).

The clonotype comes from a human donor with aplastic anemia. Material for sequencing was sorted CD4+, CD8+, or CD8+CD57+ T cells (not recorded which) from PBMCs. This chain connects TRBV20-1 to TRBJ2-7, with TRBD2 matching 7 bases. CDR3 coding DNA: TGCAGTGCTAGAGACGGGTCGGCGGGAGTTAGCGAGCAGTACTTC. It encodes CSARDGSAGVSEQYF.